Listed here are 30 T cell receptor beta chains from one sample, sequenced in a study of blood T cells in healthy people across ages. Next came a second PCR, run for about 6 to 12 cycles, which used a sample-barcoded 5' primer along with a J-beta primer mix. TCRdb reanalysed the 5' RACE reads using MiXCR and keeps one entry per CDR3 protein. Of around 1.5 million distinct CDR3 sequences in the sample, about 43% were seen once. The sequenced sample consisted of blood. Receptors originate from a woman younger than 35 in good health.

A few counts support this clonotype. The chain is built from TRBV7-9 and TRBJ2-7, with 9 bases lining up with TRBD1. Germline values: CDR1 SEHNR, CDR2 FQNEAQ (reference sequence). The CDR3 spans 15 residues. V shed 5 bases and J 5 bases; nucleotides not matched to a gene: 10. The CDR3 DNA follows: TGTGCCAGCAGCCCCTGGACAGGGGTCCTAAACGAGCAGTACTTC. The encoded protein is CASSPWTGVLNEQYF.

The chain uses TRBV7-2 and TRBJ2-3; D call uncertain. The CDR3 runs to 15 residues. V was trimmed by 7 bases and J by 0 bases, leaving 14 bases between them. Germline V CDR1 and CDR2: SGHTA, FQGNSA. The CDR3: CASKSAPLSTDTQYF. In DNA form, the CDR3 reads TGTGCCAGCAAATCCGCCCCCCTCAGCACAGATACGCAGTATTTT.

A word on this clonotype: A much larger clone differs from this one at a single base, so this may be a read error. This chain connects TRBV2 to TRBJ2-5, with 11 nucleotides matching TRBD1. Germline CDR1 reads SNHLY; CDR2 reads FYNNEI. The CDR3 sequence is 15 residues long. Unmatched junction bases numbered 13, after V lost 5 bases and J lost 11 bases. The CDR3 loop reads CASSRDRGRGDEQYF. For the CDR3, the DNA is TGTGCCAGCAGTAGGGACAGGGGGAGAGGCGATGAGCAGTACTTC.

This chain links TRBV20-1 with TRBJ2-2; no reliable D call. The V gene lost 2 bases and the J gene lost 7 bases, with 11 bases spanning the gap. The CDR3 totals 13 residues. Germline values: CDR1 DFQATT, CDR2 SNEGSKA (reference sequence). The CDR3 spells CSARPWRGGELFF. The CDR3 DNA sequence: TGCAGTGCTAGACCCTGGCGCGGCGGGGAGCTGTTTTTT.

The chain carries TRBV20-1 and TRBJ1-2, with D possibly being TRBD1 (6 bases). V was shortened by 3 bases and J by 4 bases, with 12 bases between the two germline ends. Germline CDR1 DFQATT, CDR2 SNEGSKA (reference sequence). CDR3 size: 13 residues. The CDR3 loop is CSASRQDSYGYTF. The DNA for the CDR3 is TGCAGTGCTAGTAGACAGGACAGCTATGGCTACACCTTC.

This chain links TRBV2 with TRBJ1-2; D remains unclear. From germline, CDR1 is SNHLY and CDR2 FYNNEI. CDR3 length: 14 residues. V was cut by 3 bases and J by 1 base, with 9 bases left in between. The CDR3 coding sequence is TGTGCCAGCAGTGATATGGGCCTTAACTATGGCTACACCTTC. This encodes CASSDMGLNYGYTF.

V and J are TRBV20-1 and TRBJ1-1; TRBD1 aligns across 7 bases. Germline V gene sequence: CDR1 DFQATT, CDR2 SNEGSKA (reference sequence). The V gene end was trimmed by 5 bases and the J gene end by 6 bases; junction bases not matched to a gene: 15. The CDR3 spans 15 residues. In DNA, the CDR3 is TGCAGTGCTTACAGGGGCCCATCCCGTGGGCCTGAAGCTTTCTTT. Protein sequence: CSAYRGPSRGPEAFF.

The gene calls are TRBV6-6 and TRBJ2-3, with TRBD1 matching 9 bases. CDR3 length: 16 residues. J lost 3 bases, V lost 5 bases, and 9 bases had no gene match. In germline, CDR1 is MNHNY, CDR2 SVGAGI (reference sequence). In DNA form, the CDR3 reads TGTGCCAGCAGTCCCGGACAGGGGACTGGGACAGATACGCAGTATTTT. This sequence encodes CASSPGQGTGTDTQYF.

This clonotype has only a few counts. This chain uses TRBV3-1 with TRBJ1-3; D is unclear. The germline V and J ends were trimmed by 0 bases and 7 bases, with 7 bases remaining between them. The CDR3 contains 13 residues. Germline-derived CDR1 and CDR2 are LGHDT and YNNKEL (reference sequence). This CDR3 is CASSQDLGNTIYF. The CDR3 region has the DNA TGTGCCAGCAGCCAAGATCTCGGGAACACCATATATTTT. The full variable domain, its missing parts supplied by reference TRBV3-1 and TRBJ1-3, is DTAVSQTPKYLVTQMGNDKSIKCEQNLGHDTMYWYKQDSKKFLKIMFSYNNKELIINETVPNRFSPKSPDKAHLNLHINSLELGDSAVYFCASSQDLGNTIYFGEGSWLTVV.

This clonotype was counted a few times. This chain connects TRBV5-1 to TRBJ2-4; D might be TRBD2 (5 bases). The CDR3 length is 15 residues. Germline V gene sequence: CDR1 SGHRS, CDR2 YFSETQ. V was clipped by 0 bases and J by 5 bases, with 12 bases between them. The CDR3, as DNA: TGCGCCAGCAGCTTGGGTCCGGGGAGTCAAAACATTCAGTACTTC. It specifies CASSLGPGSQNIQYF.

A note on this clonotype: A junction end diverges from the germline sequence, so it may reflect a read error. This chain uses TRBV27 with TRBJ2-7; 7 bases map to TRBD1. The CDR3 totals 16 residues. Germline assignment: CDR1 MNHEY and CDR2 SMNVEV (reference sequence). The CDR3 DNA reads TGTGCCAGCAGTTTGGGTGAGGGGACAGCCTCCTACGAGCGGTACTTC. This sequence encodes CASSLGEGTASYERYF.

The table lists this clonotype with a few counts. One end of the junction is discordant with germline, which a read error may explain. This chain uses TRBV7-2 with TRBJ2-7; D not resolved. The germline gives CDR1 SGHTA, CDR2 FQGNSA. CDR3 size: 11 residues. In nucleotides, the CDR3 is TGTGCCAGCAGCGTGAGCTACGCGCAGTACTTC. This gives the protein CASSVSYAQYF.

The rearrangement joins TRBV10-3 to TRBJ2-7, with D possibly TRBD2 on 5 matching bases. V dropped 6 bases and J dropped 6 bases, with 6 bases sitting between them. The CDR3 has 10 amino acids. Germline V lookup: CDR1 ENHRY, CDR2 SYGVKD. CDR3 in DNA: TGTGCCATCAGGGCGGGCGAGCAGTACTTC. Its protein is CAIRAGEQYF.

The CDR3 nucleotides are TGTGCCATCAGTGAAAACCATGTTGCAACTAATGAAAAACTGTTTTTT. Its translation: CAISENHVATNEKLFF. This sequence joins TRBV10-3 and TRBJ1-4; D uncertain. CDR3 size: 16 residues. The V and J ends lost 3 bases and 0 bases respectively, with 11 bases between them. From germline, CDR1 is ENHRY and CDR2 SYGVKD.

J is TRBJ1-2 and V is TRBV6-5; 7 positions agree with TRBD1. The germline V gene encodes CDR1 MNHEY and CDR2 SVGAGI. V trimming: 5 bases; J trimming: 2 bases; junction bases outside the gene matches: 8. This CDR3 is 15 amino acids long. The CDR3: CASSHSSTGNYGYTF. The CDR3 coding sequence is TGTGCCAGCAGTCATTCGTCGACAGGGAACTATGGCTACACCTTC.

CDR3 DNA: TGTGCCAGCAGCCCCCAGGCCGTTCCCGGGGAGCTGTTTTTT. Translation gives CASSPQAVPGELFF. V usage is TRBV11-2 and J usage is TRBJ2-2; D gene unclear. This CDR3 has 14 residues. Germline V gene sequence: CDR1 SGHAT, CDR2 FQNNGV. Trimming removed 5 bases at V and 6 bases at J, with 13 bases between.

The V and J genes are TRBV12-3 or TRBV12-4 and TRBJ1-4; D ambiguous. The CDR3 has 15 residues. With 5 bases removed from V and 5 bases from J, the gap between germline ends came to 15 bases. CDR3 sequence reads: CASSRRPPSNEKLFF. The CDR3 nucleotides are TGTGCCAGCAGTCGACGGCCGCCTTCAAATGAAAAACTGTTTTTT.

The J gene is TRBJ2-5, the V gene TRBV7-9; TRBD1 might be the D (5 bases). Germline CDR1 and CDR2: SEHNR and FQNEAQ (reference sequence). The CDR3 is 14 residues long. V shed 7 bases and J shed 2 bases, with 14 bases lying between them. In DNA form, the CDR3 reads TGTGCCAGCACCCCGAGCGACAGACAAGAGACCCAGTACTTC. Its translation: CASTPSDRQETQYF.

This sequence joins TRBV20-1 and TRBJ2-3; maybe TRBD2 (5 bases). V lost 0 bases and J lost 1, with 14 bases in between. This CDR3 has 16 residues. Germline V lookup: CDR1 DFQATT, CDR2 SNEGSKA (reference sequence). DNA for the CDR3: TGCAGTGCTAGAGATCAGGACGGGAAAGGCACAGATACGCAGTATTTT. It yields the protein CSARDQDGKGTDTQYF.

V is TRBV18 and J is TRBJ2-7; D is possibly TRBD2 (6 bases). The CDR3 totals 15 residues. V lost 3 bases, J lost 6 bases, and 18 bases lay in between. Germline assignment: CDR1 KGHSH and CDR2 LQKENI. In nucleotides, the CDR3 is TGTGCCAGCTCACCTTCCCTAGCGTACTATGGCGAGCAGTACTTC. Translation: CASSPSLAYYGEQYF.

This clonotype was seen a few times. The chain combines TRBV29-1 with TRBJ1-2; tentative D call: TRBD1 (5 bases). Trimming removed 2 bases at V and 7 bases at J, with 11 bases between. The V gene's germline CDR1 is SQVTM and CDR2 ANQGSEA. The CDR3 consists of 12 residues. The CDR3 sequence is CSVEPAGGGYTF. The CDR3, as DNA: TGCAGCGTTGAACCGGCGGGGGGTGGCTACACCTTC. The variable domain in full, with the rest retrieved from reference TRBV29-1 and TRBJ1-2, is SAVISQKPSRDICQRGTSLTIQCQVDSQVTMMFWYRQQPGQSLTLIATANQGSEATYESGFVIDKFPISRPNLTFSTLTVSNMSPEDSSIYLCSVEPAGGGYTFGSGTRLTVV.

V and J are TRBV20-1 and TRBJ2-7, with a weak D call TRBD1 (6 bases). The CDR3 runs to 16 residues. Trimming cost V 3 bases and J 2 bases, with 20 bases left between them. The germline V gene encodes CDR1 DFQATT and CDR2 SNEGSKA (reference sequence). The CDR3 loop reads CSARGGVGAETYEQYF. CDR3 DNA: TGCAGTGCTAGGGGTGGGGTGGGGGCCGAAACCTACGAGCAGTACTTC.

This clonotype showed up many times. V gene TRBV29-1 combines with J gene TRBJ2-3; the D is unclear. Germline lookup yields CDR1 SQVTM and CDR2 ANQGSEA. The germline V and J ends were trimmed by 6 bases and 2 bases, with 18 bases remaining between them. The CDR3 spans 15 residues. CDR3 amino acids: CSVGAAKAPTDTQYF. As DNA, the CDR3 is TGCAGCGTCGGCGCGGCGAAGGCCCCCACAGATACGCAGTATTTT.

The gene calls are TRBV7-9 and TRBJ2-3, with unresolved D. Germline V gives CDR1 SEHNR, CDR2 FQNEAQ (reference sequence). V dropped 1 base and J dropped 0 bases, with 8 bases sitting between them. This CDR3 spans 15 amino acids. CDR3 protein: CASSLGELSTDTQYF. CDR3 coding DNA: TGTGCCAGCAGCTTAGGCGAGCTTAGCACAGATACGCAGTATTTT. The entire variable domain, with the rest obtained from reference TRBV7-9 and TRBJ2-3, is as follows: DTGVSQNPRHKITKRGQNVTFRCDPISEHNRLYWYRQTLGQGPEFLTYFQNEAQLEKSRLLSDRFSAERPKGSFSTLEIQRTEQGDSAMYLCASSLGELSTDTQYFGPGTRLTVL.

This clonotype showed up just once. The rearrangement joins TRBV6-1 to TRBJ2-5, with a possible D match to TRBD2 (7 bases). With the DNA end fitting TRBJ2-7 better, the J assignment may be wrong. The CDR3 has 16 amino acids. CDR1 and CDR2 from the germline V gene are MNHNS and SASEGT. CDR3 bases: TGTGCCAGCAGTGAGGCGGGGGCAAAGGGAACCTACGAGCAGTACTTC. This encodes CASSEAGAKGTYEQYF.

The chain links TRBV5-1 to TRBJ2-5; possibly TRBD1 for D (6 bases). V was shortened by 0 bases and J by 5 bases, with 14 bases between the two germline ends. This CDR3 is built from 15 residues. CDR1 is SGHRS and CDR2 is YFSETQ in the germline V gene. The CDR3 protein is CASSLAVGGLETQYF. CDR3 in DNA: TGCGCCAGCAGCTTGGCGGTAGGGGGTCTCGAGACCCAGTACTTC.

This clonotype was detected only a few times. The V gene is TRBV12-3 or TRBV12-4, the J gene TRBJ1-2, with 7 bases matching TRBD1. V shed 4 bases and J 4 bases; nucleotides not matched to a gene: 3. The CDR3 has 13 amino acids. This CDR3 is CASSWDSLYGYTF. In nucleotides, the CDR3 is TGTGCCAGCAGTTGGGACAGTCTCTATGGCTACACCTTC.

The chain links TRBV27 to TRBJ2-1; D is possibly TRBD2 (6 bases). The CDR3 has 14 amino acids. Germline-derived CDR1 and CDR2 are MNHEY and SMNVEV (reference sequence). V was pared by 8 bases and J by 9 bases, with 20 bases between. The CDR3 loop reads CASARGAGKIEQFF. In DNA, the CDR3 is TGTGCCAGCGCCCGTGGGGCGGGGAAGATTGAGCAGTTCTTC.

This clonotype was detected a few times. The gene calls are TRBV29-1 and TRBJ1-2, with a tentative D call TRBD1 (5 bases). Germline CDR1 and CDR2: SQVTM and ANQGSEA. There are 15 residues in the CDR3. Trimming left V 0 bases short and J 6 bases short, with 17 bases between. The CDR3 sequence is CSVEDGGGGSNGYTF. The CDR3 nucleotides read TGCAGCGTTGAAGATGGTGGGGGAGGAAGCAATGGCTACACCTTC.

This clonotype was seen only once. The CDR3 nucleotides read TGTGCCAGCTCACCGGTGGGGGTAAGCCAGCCCCAGCATTTT. Translation gives CASSPVGVSQPQHF. The V call is TRBV18, the J call TRBJ1-5; weak D call: TRBD1 (5 bases). The CDR3 has 14 amino acids. Trimming stripped 3 bases from V and 7 bases from J, with 13 bases between. Germline V gene lookup returns CDR1 KGHSH and CDR2 LQKENI.